The 22 T cell receptor beta chains below come from one sample, sequenced in a study of blood T cell repertoires in COVID-19. Clones were sequenced by immunoSEQ multiplex PCR, and TCRdb holds only the in-frame ones, with some missing. Among roughly 420,000 clones listed, more than 75% were seen once. Sequenced sample: PBMCs or T cells enriched from blood (not recorded which). All receptors derive from a woman in her twenties or thirties with acute COVID-19.

The rearrangement links TRBV12-3 or TRBV12-4 to TRBJ2-1; TRBD1 is a possible D gene (6 bases). V gave up 4 bases and J gave up 8 bases, with 12 bases separating them. The CDR3 totals 13 residues. CDR3 nucleotides: TGTGCCAGCAGTTCACAGGGCTTCCATGAGCAGTTCTTC. This translates into CASSSQGFHEQFF.

The J gene is TRBJ2-3, the V gene TRBV4-3; 10 bases match TRBD2. Germline assignment: CDR1 LGHNA and CDR2 YSLEER. The CDR3 covers 16 residues. With 2 bases clipped from V and 1 base from J, the junction kept 3 bases outside the gene matches. CDR3: CASSQLSGGGTDTQYF. Written as DNA, the CDR3 is TGCGCCAGCAGCCAACTCAGCGGGGGGGGCACAGATACGCAGTATTTT.

The rearrangement uses TRBV19 and TRBJ1-6, with D maybe TRBD1 (6 bases). V lost 0 bases, J lost 4 bases, and 10 bases lay in between. The V gene's germline CDR1 is LNHDA and CDR2 SQIVND (reference sequence). The CDR3 is 16 residues long. The CDR3 coding sequence is TGTGCCAGTAGTATAGACCGACAGGCGTATAATTCACCCCTCCACTTT. Protein product: CASSIDRQAYNSPLHF. Full variable domain (rest looked up from reference TRBV19 and TRBJ1-6): DGGITQSPKYLFRKEGQNVTLSCEQNLNHDAMYWYRQDPGQGLRLIYYSQIVNDFQKGDIAEGYSVSREKKESFPLTVTSAQKNPTAFYLCASSIDRQAYNSPLHFGNGTRLTVT.

The chain combines TRBV7-2 with TRBJ2-1; the match to TRBD2 covers 15 bases. Trimming took 1 base from V and 2 from J; bases not matched to a gene: 0. The CDR3 has 17 amino acids. Looked up from germline, CDR1 is SGHTA and CDR2 is FQGNSA. This CDR3 is CASSLGTSGGAYNEQFF. In DNA, the CDR3 is TGTGCCAGCAGCTTAGGGACTAGCGGGGGGGCCTACAATGAGCAGTTCTTC.

The chain is built from TRBV9 and TRBJ1-4; 8 nucleotides line up with TRBD1. Germline values: CDR1 SGDLS, CDR2 YYNGEE. V gave up 6 bases and J gave up 5 bases; unmatched junction bases: 15. CDR3 length equals 17 residues. The CDR3 is CASTAGANRDRNEKLFF. In nucleotides, the CDR3 is TGTGCCAGCACCGCCGGGGCTAACCGGGACAGGAATGAAAAACTGTTTTTT.

In regard to this clone: Other DNA sequences in the sample encode the same CDR3. The V call is TRBV5-1, the J call TRBJ1-2, with D possibly TRBD1 on 6 matching bases. The CDR3 consists of 13 residues. CDR1 and CDR2 from the germline V gene are SGHRS and YFSETQ. Trimming removed 4 bases at V and 4 bases at J, with 11 bases between. The CDR3 DNA reads as TGCGCCAGCAGCCTGGACAGCACCTATGGCTACACCTTC. Amino acid sequence: CASSLDSTYGYTF.

DNA of the CDR3: TGTGCCAGCAGGACAGGGGCCGCCGGGGATACGCAGTATTTT. Its protein is CASRTGAAGDTQYF. The genes are TRBV6-5 and TRBJ2-3; 8 bases fit TRBD1. The CDR3 is 14 residues long. V lost 6 bases and J lost 6; bases outside the gene matches: 8. Per the germline V gene, CDR1 is MNHEY and CDR2 is SVGAGI.

This rearrangement joins TRBV25-1 to TRBJ2-1; 11 bases fit TRBD1. Germline CDR1 reads MGHDK; CDR2 reads SYGVNS. CDR3 length: 14 amino acids. Unmatched junction bases numbered 5, after V lost 4 bases and J lost 9 bases. In DNA form, the CDR3 reads TGTGCCAGCAGTGCATCCGGGACAGGGGGTGAGCAGTTCTTC. It codes for CASSASGTGGEQFF.

V and J are TRBV2 and TRBJ2-5; D remains ambiguous. Per germline, CDR1 SNHLY and CDR2 FYNNEI. V lost 7 bases and J 5 bases, leaving 14 bases between the germline ends. The CDR3 totals 13 residues. In DNA form, the CDR3 reads TGTGCCAGCACCTCTCCGAAGAGGGAGACCCAGTACTTC. As protein: CASTSPKRETQYF. The full variable domain, its missing parts supplied by reference TRBV2 and TRBJ2-5, is EPEVTQTPSHQVTQMGQEVILRCVPISNHLYFYWYRQILGQKVEFLVSFYNNEISEKSEIFDDQFSVERPDGSNFTLKIRSTKLEDSAMYFCASTSPKRETQYFGPGTRLLVL.

The genes are TRBV15 and TRBJ2-7; a weak D match, TRBD1 (5 bases). Germline CDR1 reads LNHNV; CDR2 reads YYDKDF (reference sequence). Deletions cut 7 bases from V and 3 bases from J, with 16 bases between. This CDR3 region has 14 residues. CDR3 bases: TGTGCCACCACCCGATTAGACAGTTTCTACGAGCAGTACTTC. Encoded protein: CATTRLDSFYEQYF.

The chain is built from TRBV28 and TRBJ1-1; D call uncertain. The germline V and J ends were trimmed by 5 bases and 5 bases, with 9 bases remaining between them. Germline V lookup: CDR1 MDHEN, CDR2 SYDVKM. The CDR3 totals 12 residues. CDR3 nucleotide sequence: TGTGCCAGCAGTGCCGAGCGTACTGAAGCTTTCTTT. Translated, it gives CASSAERTEAFF.

The chain uses TRBV15 and TRBJ1-2, with 7 bases lining up with TRBD1. V lost 2 bases and J lost 3; bases outside the gene matches: 6. The CDR3 totals 15 residues. Looked up from germline, CDR1 is LNHNV and CDR2 is YYDKDF (reference sequence). The CDR3 region has the DNA TGTGCCACCAGCAGATACATAACAGGGGACTATGGCTACACCTTC. This codes for CATSRYITGDYGYTF.

The rearrangement uses TRBV6-5 and TRBJ2-1, with 11 bases aligning to TRBD1. Trimming removed 5 bases from V and 6 bases from J; junction bases left unmatched: 6. CDR3 length: 15 residues. The germline V gene has CDR1 MNHEY and CDR2 SVGAGI. DNA of the CDR3: TGTGCCAGCAGTCTCGGACAGGGGGCGTCCAATGAGCAGTTCTTC. This gives the protein CASSLGQGASNEQFF.

CDR3 coding DNA: TGTGCCAGCAGTTCCGGGACAAGCTTTTTTGGCTACACCTTC. It specifies CASSSGTSFFGYTF. J is TRBJ1-2 and V is TRBV6-6; D possibly corresponds to TRBD1 (6 bases). Germline V CDR1 and CDR2: MNHNY, SVGAGI (reference sequence). This CDR3 has 14 residues. V lost 4 bases and J 7 bases, leaving 16 bases between the germline ends.

This clone was seen a handful of times. The chain is built from TRBV6-2 or TRBV6-3 and TRBJ1-5, with a weak D call TRBD1 (6 bases). Trimming shortened V by 5 bases and J by 2 bases, and 10 bases separated the two germline ends. CDR1 MNHEY and CDR2 SVGEGT come from the germline V gene. This CDR3 comprises 14 residues. CDR3 DNA: TGTGCCAGCAGTATACAGGGAGGCAATCAGCCCCAGCATTTT. Translation gives CASSIQGGNQPQHF.

V gene TRBV6-2 or TRBV6-3 combines with J gene TRBJ2-1; D is possibly TRBD2 (8 bases). Germline V gene lookup returns CDR1 MNHEY and CDR2 SVGEGT. This CDR3 is 19 amino acids long. Trimming pared 2 bases from V and 3 bases from J, leaving 23 bases between. The CDR3 reads CASSYGTGVGAGVYNEQFF. The DNA for the CDR3 is TGTGCCAGCAGTTACGGAACAGGGGTCGGAGCGGGGGTCTACAATGAGCAGTTCTTC.

The chain employs TRBV2 and TRBJ1-2; the D is unclear. This CDR3 is 15 amino acids long. V lost 2 bases and J 0 bases, leaving 10 bases between the germline ends. The germline gives CDR1 SNHLY, CDR2 FYNNEI. CDR3 region: CASSEYLAANYGYTF. CDR3 DNA: TGTGCCAGCAGTGAATACCTGGCGGCTAACTATGGCTACACCTTC. The full variable domain, its missing parts supplied by reference TRBV2 and TRBJ1-2, is EPEVTQTPSHQVTQMGQEVILRCVPISNHLYFYWYRQILGQKVEFLVSFYNNEISEKSEIFDDQFSVERPDGSNFTLKIRSTKLEDSAMYFCASSEYLAANYGYTFGSGTRLTVV.

The chain employs TRBV28 and TRBJ1-2, with D perhaps TRBD1 (6 bases). CDR1 is MDHEN, CDR2 SYDVKM, per germline. This CDR3 is built from 14 residues. V was cut by 5 bases and J by 9 bases, with 19 bases left in between. CDR3 bases: TGTGCCAGCAGTCTACCCCCGACAGGTGCTAGCTACACCTTC. It is translated as CASSLPPTGASYTF.

The chain employs TRBV7-3 and TRBJ1-2, with D maybe TRBD1 (6 bases). This CDR3 is 13 amino acids long. Germline V gives CDR1 SGHTA, CDR2 FQGTGA. Trimming took 4 bases from V and 7 from J, leaving 13 bases between them. This CDR3 is CASSSTGTSGYTF. CDR3 sequence (DNA): TGTGCCAGCAGCTCAACCGGGACAAGTGGCTACACCTTC.

V gene TRBV5-1 combines with J gene TRBJ1-1, with D possibly being TRBD1 (6 bases). Trimming cost V 1 base and J 1 base, with 14 bases left between them. CDR3 length: 16 amino acids. Germline V gives CDR1 SGHRS, CDR2 YFSETQ. This CDR3 is CASSLTRPQGNTEAFF. In DNA form, the CDR3 reads TGCGCCAGCAGCTTGACCCGACCACAGGGGAACACTGAAGCTTTCTTT.

In its sample, this clone was seen once. The V and J genes are TRBV30 and TRBJ1-1; 8 nucleotides match TRBD1. The CDR3 covers 15 residues. Germline trimming cut 4 bases from V and 5 bases from J; bases unmatched to any gene: 12. Per germline, CDR1 GTSNPN and CDR2 SVGIG (reference sequence). The CDR3 sequence: CAWTAIDRGWTEAFF. The CDR3 DNA follows: TGTGCCTGGACAGCAATTGACAGGGGATGGACTGAAGCTTTCTTT.

This clone has a single count. CDR3 DNA: TGTGCCAGCAGCCTTAGAGGCCCAGCAATGAACACTGAAGCTTTCTTT. The encoded protein is CASSLRGPAMNTEAFF. This rearrangement joins TRBV27 to TRBJ1-1; D ambiguous. This CDR3 has 16 residues. Trimming stripped 6 bases from V and 0 bases from J, with 17 bases between. CDR1 and CDR2 from the germline V gene are MNHEY and SMNVEV (reference sequence).